The sequence of this T cell receptor (beta chain) was determined in a study of blood T cell repertoires in COVID-19. Looking at the study overall: Specimens from acute and convalescent COVID-19 originated in the United States, Italy and Spain. The cDNA or gDNA used as material had been derived from T cells, B-cell-depleted T cells, or PBMCs.

V lost 4 bases and J lost 3, with 17 bases in between. Germline assignment: CDR1 LGHDT and CDR2 YNNKEL (reference sequence). CDR3 size: 16 residues. The protocol was immunoSEQ multiplex PCR, while the TCRdb copy is restricted to in-frame clones and leaves out a portion. The repertoire holds roughly 260,000 clones, with approximately 80% as singletons. V is TRBV3-1 (or the pseudogene TRBV3-2) and J is TRBJ2-3; a weak D match, TRBD2 (6 bases). This clonotype originated in an older woman with acute or convalescent COVID-19. The sequenced sample was peripheral blood. The DNA of the CDR3 is TGTGCCAGCAGCCGGACTAACGGCCTTTGGACAGATACGCAGTATTTT. Its protein is CASSRTNGLWTDTQYF.